These T cell receptor beta chains were read from a single sample in a study of T cell responses to AZD1222 COVID-19 vaccine. Clones were read by immunoSEQ multiplex PCR, and TCRdb kept only the in-frame ones, dropping some. The table has approximately 180,000 clones, roughly 92% seen once. The specimen was peripheral blood, collected on day 0 of AZD1222 vaccination. Receptor source: an adult in good health. Both conserved end residues are part of each CDR3. Fields, in order: CDR3 DNA, CDR3 protein, clone size, V gene, D gene, J gene. D genes are given only for firm matches. Size is omitted from some rows. Given values are once, few, many or a class for expanded clones.

DNA: TGTGCCAGCAGTGGTGGAGGGGGAGTACAGCCCCAGCATTTT; CDR3: CASSGGGGVQPQHF; size: .; V: TRBV2; D: .; J: TRBJ1-5
DNA: TGTGCCAGCAGCCCGGGTGGCTACGGAACCAACTATGGCTACACCTTC; CDR3: CASSPGGYGTNYGYTF; size: .; V: TRBV7-6; D: .; J: TRBJ1-2
DNA: TGTGCCAGCAGTCCGACAGGAATGGGCTATGGCTACACCTTC; CDR3: CASSPTGMGYGYTF; size: .; V: TRBV27; D: .; J: TRBJ1-2
DNA: TGTGCCAGTACCAGACAGGGAGAGGAGACCCAGTACTTC; CDR3: CASTRQGEETQYF; size: .; V: TRBV19; D: TRBD1; J: TRBJ2-5
DNA: TGTGCCAGCAGTTACGGGACTTCAAACACCGGGGAGCTGTTTTTT; CDR3: CASSYGTSNTGELFF; size: .; V: TRBV6-2/TRBV6-3; D: .; J: TRBJ2-2
DNA: TGTGCCAGCAGTTACTCGGGGCCGTTGGATTCACCCCTCCACTTT; CDR3: CASSYSGPLDSPLHF; size: .; V: TRBV6-5; D: .; J: TRBJ1-6
DNA: TGTGCCAGTAGAGAGGAGGGGTTTTGGGGCTACACCTTC; CDR3: CASREEGFWGYTF; size: .; V: TRBV19; D: .; J: TRBJ1-2
DNA: TGTGCCAGCAGCTTAATCCTAGATTCAGATACGCAGTATTTT; CDR3: CASSLILDSDTQYF; size: .; V: TRBV7-9; D: .; J: TRBJ2-3
DNA: TGTGCCACCGCATTCATACCTGGGAACACTGAAGCTTTCTTT; CDR3: CATAFIPGNTEAFF; size: .; V: TRBV19; D: .; J: TRBJ1-1
DNA: TGTGCCAGCAGGTGGACAGGGGGCTACGAGCAGTACTTC; CDR3: CASRWTGGYEQYF; size: .; V: TRBV5-6; D: TRBD1; J: TRBJ2-7
DNA: TGCGCCAGCAGCCAAGTTCCAGCCTACGAGCAGTACTTC; CDR3: CASSQVPAYEQYF; size: once; V: TRBV4-1; D: .; J: TRBJ2-7
DNA: TGTGCCACCACTCCGGGACACTCGAACACTGAAGCTTTCTTT; CDR3: CATTPGHSNTEAFF; size: .; V: TRBV6-5; D: .; J: TRBJ1-1
DNA: TGCAGCGTTACGACTAGCGGGAGGGCCACAGAGACCCAGTACTTC; CDR3: CSVTTSGRATETQYF; size: .; V: TRBV29-1; D: TRBD2; J: TRBJ2-5
DNA: TGCGCCAGCAGTCAATTCGAGGGGGGTGAGTCCCCCGTGAACACTGAAGCTTTCTTT; CDR3: CASSQFEGGESPVNTEAFF; size: .; V: TRBV23-1; D: .; J: TRBJ1-1